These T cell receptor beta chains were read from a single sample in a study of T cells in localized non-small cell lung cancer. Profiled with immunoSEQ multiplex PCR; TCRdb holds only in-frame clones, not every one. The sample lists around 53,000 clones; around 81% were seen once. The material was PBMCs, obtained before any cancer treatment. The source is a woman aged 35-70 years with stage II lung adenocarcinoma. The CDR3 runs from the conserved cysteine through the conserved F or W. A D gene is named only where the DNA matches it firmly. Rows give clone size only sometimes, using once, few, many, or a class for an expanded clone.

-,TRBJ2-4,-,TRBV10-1,CASSDRVAKNIQYF,TGCGCCAGCAGTGACAGGGTCGCCAAAAACATTCAGTACTTC
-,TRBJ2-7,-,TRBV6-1,CASTSLYEQYF,TGTGCCAGCACCAGCCTCTACGAGCAGTACTTC
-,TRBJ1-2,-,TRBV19,CASSEGTTRPYGYTF,TGTGCCAGTAGTGAAGGTACCACTAGGCCGTATGGCTACACCTTC
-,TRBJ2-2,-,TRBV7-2,CASSAPVGELFF,TGTGCCAGCAGCGCCCCGGTCGGGGAGCTGTTTTTT
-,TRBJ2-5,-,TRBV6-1,CASSRVQETQYF,TGTGCCAGCAGCAGGGTTCAAGAGACCCAGTACTTC
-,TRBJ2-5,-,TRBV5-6,CASSPSGITVETQYF,TGTGCCAGCAGCCCATCAGGGATTACGGTAGAGACCCAGTACTTC
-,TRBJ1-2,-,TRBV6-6,CASSYPQVGGSYGYTF,TGTGCCAGCAGTTACCCTCAAGTGGGTGGTAGCTATGGCTACACCTTC
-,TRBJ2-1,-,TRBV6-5,CASSYEAGSEQFF,TGTGCCAGCAGTTACGAAGCCGGCAGTGAGCAGTTCTTC
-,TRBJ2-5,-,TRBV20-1,CSPGPQETQYF,TGCAGCCCGGGGCCCCAAGAGACCCAGTACTTC
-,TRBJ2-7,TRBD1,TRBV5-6,CASSPGTVYEQYF,TGTGCCAGCAGTCCCGGGACAGTCTACGAGCAGTACTTC
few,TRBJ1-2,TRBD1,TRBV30,CAWSVTGVGYTF,TGTGCCTGGAGTGTGACAGGGGTGGGCTACACCTTC
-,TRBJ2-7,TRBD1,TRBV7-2,CASSWGTGFYEQYF,TGTGCCAGCAGCTGGGGGACAGGGTTCTACGAGCAGTACTTC
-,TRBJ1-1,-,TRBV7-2,CASSLVGAGVTEAFF,TGTGCCAGCAGCTTAGTTGGGGCAGGGGTGACTGAAGCTTTCTTT
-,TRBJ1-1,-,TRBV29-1,CSVARDPGTEAFF,TGCAGCGTAGCCCGGGACCCGGGAACTGAAGCTTTCTTT
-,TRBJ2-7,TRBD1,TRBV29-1,CSVSHRDRSYEQYF,TGCAGCGTCTCTCACCGGGACAGGTCTTACGAGCAGTACTTC
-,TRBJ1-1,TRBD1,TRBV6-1,CASSGQGWNTEAFF,TGTGCCAGCAGTGGACAGGGATGGAACACTGAAGCTTTCTTT
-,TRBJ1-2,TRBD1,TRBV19,CASSDPGQGARGYTF,TGTGCCAGTAGTGACCCGGGACAGGGGGCGCGTGGCTACACCTTC
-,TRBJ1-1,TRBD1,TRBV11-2,CASSLGDRNTEAFF,TGTGCCAGCAGCTTAGGGGACAGGAACACTGAAGCTTTCTTT
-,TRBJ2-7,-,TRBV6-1,CASSEGWVAYYEQYF,TGTGCCAGCAGTGAGGGTTGGGTGGCTTACTACGAGCAGTACTTC
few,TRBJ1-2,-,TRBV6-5,CASSYNRQNYGYTF,TGTGCCAGCAGTTACAACAGGCAAAACTATGGCTACACCTTC
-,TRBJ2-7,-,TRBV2,CASSEALRGSEQYF,TGTGCCAGCAGTGAAGCGCTTAGGGGAAGCGAGCAGTACTTC
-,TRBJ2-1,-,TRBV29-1,CSVVRAPSYNEQFF,TGCAGCGTCGTCAGGGCACCTTCCTACAATGAGCAGTTCTTC
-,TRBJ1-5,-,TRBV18,CASSPAGVGPQHF,TGTGCCAGCTCACCAGCGGGGGTCGGGCCCCAGCATTTT
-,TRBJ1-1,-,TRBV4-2,CASSQVNNGGTEAFF,TGTGCCAGCAGCCAAGTTAACAATGGAGGCACTGAAGCTTTCTTT
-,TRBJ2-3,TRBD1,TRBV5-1,CASSLEGQGMGTDTQYF,TGCGCCAGCAGCTTGGAGGGACAGGGTATGGGCACAGATACGCAGTATTTT
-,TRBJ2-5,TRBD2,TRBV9,CASSVARTGGLETQYF,TGTGCCAGCAGCGTAGCTAGGACGGGGGGGCTCGAGACCCAGTACTTC
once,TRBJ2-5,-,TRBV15,CATSSDRRRETQYF,TGTGCCACCAGTTCTGACAGAAGGAGAGAGACCCAGTACTTC
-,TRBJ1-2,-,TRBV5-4,CASSPTAGEDGYTF,TGCGCCAGCAGCCCGACCGCAGGGGAGGATGGCTACACCTTC
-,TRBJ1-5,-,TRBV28,CASSLVGGFQPQHF,TGTGCCAGCAGTTTGGTGGGGGGTTTTCAGCCCCAGCATTTT
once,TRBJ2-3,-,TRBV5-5,CASSAPGADTQYF,TGTGCCAGCAGCGCCCCAGGCGCAGATACGCAGTATTTT
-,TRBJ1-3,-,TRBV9,CASSPRGPQGRFGNTIYF,TGTGCCAGCAGCCCACGAGGGCCACAGGGCAGGTTTGGAAACACCATATATTTT
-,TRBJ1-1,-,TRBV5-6,CASSFRQREAFF,TGTGCCAGCAGCTTTAGACAGCGAGAAGCTTTCTTT
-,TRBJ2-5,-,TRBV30,CAWSVVIQETQYF,TGTGCCTGGAGTGTGGTAATCCAAGAGACCCAGTACTTC
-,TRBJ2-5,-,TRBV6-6,CASSRGKETQYF,TGTGCCAGCAGTCGGGGGAAAGAGACCCAGTACTTC
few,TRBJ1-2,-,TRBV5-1,CASSLNAESYGYTF,TGCGCCAGCAGCTTGAATGCTGAGAGCTATGGCTACACCTTC
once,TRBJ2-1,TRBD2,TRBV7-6,CASSLAWQRGGDEQFF,TGTGCCAGCAGCTTAGCATGGCAGCGGGGGGGCGATGAGCAGTTCTTC
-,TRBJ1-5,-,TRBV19,CASSIQARTVRHF,TGTGCCAGTAGTATACAAGCACGGACCGTCCGGCATTTT
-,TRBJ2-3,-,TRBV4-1,CASSQGPQRGIGDTQYF,TGCGCCAGCAGCCAAGGTCCCCAAAGGGGGATCGGAGATACGCAGTATTTT
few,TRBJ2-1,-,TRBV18,CASSPDAPGRPNEQFF,TGTGCCAGCTCACCCGACGCGCCCGGAAGACCCAATGAGCAGTTCTTC
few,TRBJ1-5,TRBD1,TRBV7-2,CASTPTGGSNQPQHF,TGTGCCAGCACCCCGACAGGGGGTAGCAATCAGCCCCAGCATTTT
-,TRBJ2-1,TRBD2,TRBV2,CASSEGPGGLYEQFF,TGTGCCAGCAGTGAAGGGCCGGGGGGGTTATATGAGCAGTTCTTC
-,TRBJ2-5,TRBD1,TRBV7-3,CASSWTGIGVETQYF,TGTGCCAGCAGCTGGACAGGTATCGGTGTAGAGACCCAGTACTTC
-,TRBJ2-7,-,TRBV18,CASSADTANEQYF,TGTGCCAGCTCAGCCGACACCGCGAACGAGCAGTACTTC
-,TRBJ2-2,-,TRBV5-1,CASSLLAGELFF,TGCGCCAGCAGCTTGCTGGCCGGGGAGCTGTTTTTT
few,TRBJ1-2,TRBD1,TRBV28,CASSPGTGYAYTF,TGTGCCAGCAGCCCCGGGACAGGGTATGCCTACACCTTC
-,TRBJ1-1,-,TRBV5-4,CASGPGLNTEAFF,TGTGCCAGCGGCCCGGGACTGAACACTGAAGCTTTCTTT
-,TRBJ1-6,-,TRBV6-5,CASRSKVDSPLHF,TGTGCCAGCCGATCGAAGGTTGATTCACCCCTCCACTTT
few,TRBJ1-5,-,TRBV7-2,CASSLGTGQNQPQHF,TGTGCCAGCAGCTTGGGGACGGGACAAAATCAGCCCCAGCATTTT
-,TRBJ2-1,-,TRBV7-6,CASSLGRGYNEQFF,TGTGCCAGCAGCTTAGGGCGGGGTTACAATGAGCAGTTCTTC
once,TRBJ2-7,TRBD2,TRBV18,CASSLTALSGGDSYEQYF,TGTGCCAGCTCACTCACCGCCCTTAGCGGGGGAGACTCCTACGAGCAGTACTTC
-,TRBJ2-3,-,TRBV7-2,CASSLGGISLQYF,TGTGCCAGCAGCTTAGGGGGGATTTCTTTGCAGTATTTT
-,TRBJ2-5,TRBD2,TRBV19,CASSIRGVETQYF,TGTGCCAGTAGTATTCGGGGGGTAGAGACCCAGTACTTC